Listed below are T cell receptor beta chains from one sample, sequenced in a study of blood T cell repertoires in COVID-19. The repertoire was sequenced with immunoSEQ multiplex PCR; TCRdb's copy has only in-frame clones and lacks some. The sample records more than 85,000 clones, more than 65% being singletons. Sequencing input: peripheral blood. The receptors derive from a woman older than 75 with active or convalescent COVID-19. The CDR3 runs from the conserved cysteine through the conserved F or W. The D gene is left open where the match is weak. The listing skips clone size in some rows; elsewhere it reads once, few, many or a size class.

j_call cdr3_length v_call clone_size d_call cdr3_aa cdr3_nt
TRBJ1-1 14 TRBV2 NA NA CASSVGARGTEAFF TGTGCCAGCAGTGTTGGGGCGCGAGGCACTGAAGCTTTCTTT
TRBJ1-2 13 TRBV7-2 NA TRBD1 CASSPGGRYGYTF TGTGCCAGCAGCCCAGGGGGCCGCTATGGCTACACCTTC
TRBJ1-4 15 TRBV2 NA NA CASSESPRFREKLFF TGTGCCAGCAGTGAGAGTCCGAGGTTTAGGGAAAAACTGTTTTTT
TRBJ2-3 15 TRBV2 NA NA CASSDVGSGTDTQYF TGTGCCAGCAGTGACGTCGGGAGTGGGACAGATACGCAGTATTTT
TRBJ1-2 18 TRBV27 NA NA CASSLSVQPIPPYYGYTF TGTGCCAGCAGTTTATCGGTACAGCCCATTCCCCCTTACTATGGCTACACCTTC
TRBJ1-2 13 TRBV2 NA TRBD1 CATTVGTGHGYTF TGTGCCACTACGGTAGGGACAGGGCATGGCTACACCTTC
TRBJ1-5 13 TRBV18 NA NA CASSQGVEQPQHF TGTGCCAGCTCACAGGGAGTGGAACAGCCCCAGCATTTT
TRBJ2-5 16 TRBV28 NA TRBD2 CASSPGLAGGGETQYF TGTGCCAGCAGTCCAGGACTAGCGGGTGGCGGAGAGACCCAGTACTTC
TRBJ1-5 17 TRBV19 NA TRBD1 CARTLDRDRDSNQPQHF TGTGCCAGAACGCTGGACCGGGACAGGGATAGCAATCAGCCCCAGCATTTT
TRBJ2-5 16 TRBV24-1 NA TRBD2 CATSDRLAGGGETQYF TGTGCCACCAGTGATCGGCTAGCGGGAGGCGGAGAGACCCAGTACTTC
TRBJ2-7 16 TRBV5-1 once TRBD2 CASSLVALAGSYEQYF TGCGCCAGCAGCTTGGTGGCCCTAGCGGGGTCCTACGAGCAGTACTTC
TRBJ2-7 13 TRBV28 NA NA CASTTGLRDEQYF TGTGCCAGCACTACTGGGCTCAGAGACGAGCAGTACTTC
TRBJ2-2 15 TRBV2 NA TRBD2 CASSQTSGYTGELFF TGTGCCAGCAGTCAGACTAGCGGGTACACCGGGGAGCTGTTTTTT
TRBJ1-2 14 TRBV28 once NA CASSLGRASNGYTF TGTGCCAGCAGTTTAGGCAGGGCCAGTAATGGCTACACCTTC
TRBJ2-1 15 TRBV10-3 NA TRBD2 CAISEGAGSYNEQFF TGTGCCATCAGTGAAGGAGCGGGATCCTACAATGAGCAGTTCTTC
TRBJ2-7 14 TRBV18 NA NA CASSPGTASYEQYF TGTGCCAGCTCACCTGGGACTGCCTCCTACGAGCAGTACTTC
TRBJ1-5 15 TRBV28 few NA CASRTPGAGNQPQHF TGTGCCAGCAGAACTCCAGGGGCCGGTAATCAGCCCCAGCATTTT
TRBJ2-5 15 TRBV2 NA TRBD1 CASSPHDRGEETQYF TGTGCCAGCAGTCCCCACGACAGGGGGGAAGAGACCCAGTACTTC
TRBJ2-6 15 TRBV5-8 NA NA CASSHRQVANAVLTF TGTGCCAGCAGCCACCGACAGGTCGCTAACGCCGTCCTGACTTTC
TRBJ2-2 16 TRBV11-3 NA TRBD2 CASSSSSGSDTGELFF TGTGCCAGCAGCTCATCTAGCGGGAGCGACACCGGGGAGCTGTTTTTT
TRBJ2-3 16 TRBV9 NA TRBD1 CASSTGGSRVADTQYF TGTGCCAGCAGCACAGGGGGGTCTCGAGTCGCAGATACGCAGTATTTT
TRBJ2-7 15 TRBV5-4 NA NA CASSGPGLGSYEQYF TGTGCCAGCAGCGGACCGGGACTGGGCTCCTACGAGCAGTACTTC
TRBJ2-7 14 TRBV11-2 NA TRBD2 CASSPSGRVNEQYF TGTGCCAGCAGCCCGTCCGGGAGGGTTAACGAGCAGTACTTC
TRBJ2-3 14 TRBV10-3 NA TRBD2 CATERERGADTQYF TGTGCCACCGAGCGGGAGAGGGGCGCAGATACGCAGTATTTT
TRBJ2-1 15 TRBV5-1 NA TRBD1 CASSTTGDRGNEQFF TGCGCCAGCAGCACCACAGGGGACAGGGGCAATGAGCAGTTCTTC
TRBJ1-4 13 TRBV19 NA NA CASGQLRNEKLFF TGTGCCAGTGGACAACTCCGGAATGAAAAACTGTTTTTT
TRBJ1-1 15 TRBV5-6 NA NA CASSLSPRAGTEAFF TGTGCCAGCAGCTTGAGTCCGAGGGCTGGCACTGAAGCTTTCTTT
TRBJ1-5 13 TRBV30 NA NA CAWSSQDNQPQHF TGTGCCTGGAGCTCCCAGGATAATCAGCCCCAGCATTTT
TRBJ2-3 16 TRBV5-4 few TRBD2 CASSLGSGVGRDTQYF TGTGCCAGCAGCTTGGGTAGCGGGGTCGGTAGGGATACGCAGTATTTT
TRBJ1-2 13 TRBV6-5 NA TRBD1 CASNDEQGGGYTF TGTGCCAGCAACGACGAACAGGGGGGAGGCTACACCTTC
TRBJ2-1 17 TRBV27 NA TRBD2 CASSFLAGGPGGNEQFF TGTGCCAGCAGTTTCCTAGCGGGAGGGCCGGGAGGCAATGAGCAGTTCTTC
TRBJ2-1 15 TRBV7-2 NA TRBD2 CASSLVTSGSGEQFF TGTGCCAGCAGCTTAGTAACTAGCGGGAGTGGTGAGCAGTTCTTC
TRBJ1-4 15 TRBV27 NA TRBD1 CASSLLSGGVEKLFF TGTGCCAGCAGTTTACTTTCAGGGGGCGTTGAAAAACTGTTTTTT
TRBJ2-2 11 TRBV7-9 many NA CASSGYLELFF TGTGCCAGCTCGGGTTACTTGGAGCTGTTTTTT
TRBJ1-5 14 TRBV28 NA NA CASSLLDSKEPQHF TGTGCCAGCAGTTTATTAGACAGTAAGGAGCCCCAGCATTTT